The T cell receptor beta chain described here comes from a study of T cells in Graves' hyperthyroidism and ophthalmopathy. Amplified TCR beta CDR3 regions came from RNA transcripts. First-round RT-PCR targeting the TCR CDR3 was performed with the HTBI primer set. TCRdb re-called the multiplex PCR reads through MiXCR, storing one row per CDR3 protein. The sample records about 840,000 distinct CDR3 sequences, around 39% being singletons. V lost 6 bases and J lost 2; bases outside the gene matches: 10. The germline gives CDR1 SEHNR, CDR2 FQNEAQ (reference sequence). This CDR3 spans 15 amino acids. The sequence was obtained from a man in his late teens or twenties with Graves' hyperthyroidism. The gene calls are TRBV7-9 and TRBJ2-7, with 7 bases lining up with TRBD2. The sample consisted of blood. DNA of the CDR3: TGTGCCAGCAGTCCGACTAGCAGGGCTACCTACGAGCAGTACTTC. Its translation is CASSPTSRATYEQYF. Looking up the rest from reference TRBV7-9 and TRBJ2-7 gives the full variable domain: DTGVSQNPRHKITKRGQNVTFRCDPISEHNRLYWYRQTLGQGPEFLTYFQNEAQLEKSRLLSDRFSAERPKGSFSTLEIQRTEQGDSAMYLCASSPTSRATYEQYFGPGTRLTVT.